This T cell receptor beta chain was recorded in a study of OX40 agonist ivuxolimab in advanced cancers. Study-wide context: The costimulatory receptor OX40 (CD134) was targeted by ivuxolimab, a fully human IgG2 agonistic monoclonal antibody. The paper describes the monotherapy dose-escalation part (N of about 54 patients) of the phase I trial of ivuxolimab. Prior anti-PD-1, anti-PD-L1 or anti-CTLA-4 therapy was permitted, and about two fifths of dose-escalation patients had received checkpoint inhibitors. A male proportion of under 85% and a mean age of around 60 years, ranging from roughly 23 to 79, were recorded for the dose-escalation cohort. Peripheral TCRbeta sequencing was intended to test whether TCR sequence diversity was altered and clonal T-cell expansion was caused by ivuxolimab. Of the approximately 50 patients in dose escalation, about 20 had hepatocellular carcinoma, approximately 15 had melanoma, 9 had renal cell carcinoma and 9 had head and neck cancer. Intravenous ivuxolimab was administered to patients every 2 weeks at six dose levels: 0.01, 0.1, 0.3, 1.5, 3 and 10 mg/kg. Three dose-escalation patients achieved partial responses, one with hepatocellular carcinoma and two with cutaneous melanoma. Study-level results and caveats: Clonal expansion of both CD4+ and CD8+ blood T cells was observed from baseline to week 6 at doses 0.1 to 3.0 mg/kg. After ivuxolimab, expanded clones were on average more numerous among CD8+ T cells than among CD4+ T cells. Low levels of normalized T-cell clonal expansion were also seen in some patients who did not respond. In the 0.1-3.0 mg/kg groups, partial responders were among the patients with the lowest normalized peripheral clonal expansion, particularly in CD8+ T cells. Which antigens the clonally expanded peripheral T cells were specific for was not determined.

Concerning this clone itself: The antigen it binds to is not known. Nothing much larger sits one base from this clone, and base qualities are not available.

For sequencing of the TCRbeta CDR3 region, genomic DNA was extracted from the sorted cells. TCRbeta CDR3 regions were sequenced using the immunoSEQ Assay. TCRdb holds this immuneACCESS table with in-frame rearrangements only. Some clones are missing; in checked studies, unresolved V genes explain under half, and the rest has no known cause. Recorded for this sample are approximately 60,000 clones; about 90% of them occurred a single time. Approximately 4.8% of the sample goes to the ten largest clones. Patients with a history of autoimmune disease or receiving systemic immunosuppression were excluded from the trial. Peripheral blood for TCR sequencing was drawn from every dose cohort at baseline, at cycle 4 day 1 and at cycle 7 day 1. Samples came from an open-label, multicenter, first-in-human phase I dose-escalation trial of ivuxolimab. Adults with locally advanced or metastatic melanoma, renal cell, hepatocellular, or head and neck squamous cell carcinoma were enrolled in the trial. Before TCR sequencing, CD4+ T cells and CD8+ T cells from peripheral blood were sorted into separate populations.

The sequence was obtained from an adult with an advanced solid tumor such as melanoma, head and neck, liver or kidney cancer. Sequenced here: CD4+ or CD8+ T cells sorted from blood, sampled in a trial of the OX40 agonist ivuxolimab.

The DNA sequence is given as TGTGCCAGCTCACCAGGGCAGGGCGGTGAGACCCAGTACTTC. Translated, it gives CASSPGQGGETQYF. The rearranged segments are TRBV18 and TRBJ2-5; 5 matching bases give a weak D call of TRBD1. The germline ends are 12 bases apart after V is trimmed by 2 bases and J by 5 bases. Spanning cysteine to phenylalanine, the CDR3 consists of 14 amino acids. The read is trimmed to its CDR3 DNA, 42 bases read in frame from base 1. CDR1 and CDR2, per the germline V gene, are KGHSH and LQKENI.